This T cell receptor (beta chain) was captured by sequencing in a study of blood T cell repertoires in COVID-19. Overall study: Acute and convalescent COVID-19 samples came from the United States, Italy and Spain. PBMCs, B-cell-depleted T cells, or T cells provided the cDNA or gDNA that made up the material.

TCRdb keeps only in-frame clones here, not all; method: immunoSEQ multiplex PCR. The sample yields nearly 200,000 clones, around four fifths seen once. This CDR3 has 15 amino acids. V shed 0 bases and J shed 8 bases, with 12 bases lying between them. Germline assignment: CDR1 SGDLS and CDR2 YYNGEE. The chain has TRBV9 and TRBJ1-6; no clear D gene. The clonotype was recovered from a human donor in a cohort sampled during active COVID-19. Sequenced input: peripheral blood. In nucleotides, the CDR3 is TGTGCCAGCAGCGTAGGGCGTCAGGAACATTCACCCCTCCACTTT. Translation: CASSVGRQEHSPLHF.